The clone carrying this T cell receptor (beta chain) showed up just once. The antigen is undetermined. The protocol was immunoSEQ multiplex PCR, while the TCRdb copy is restricted to in-frame clones and leaves out a portion. The table includes 300,000 to 500,000 clones, about 88% detected once. The treatment is: approximately 18 received Ad26.COV2.S at low or high dose, single or two shots; roughly five received placebo; per-sample allocation not given. The study sampled participants on day 63 after the first vaccine or placebo injection. The vaccine antigen was prefusion-stabilized Wuhan SARS-CoV-2 spike. This sample stems from a study of Ad26.COV2.S vaccination and SARS-CoV-2 variants. Points from the study as a whole: It was vaccine recipients, not placebo recipients, who had the higher spike-specific TCR breadth.

The CDR3 is 14 residues long. Looked up from germline, CDR1 is MDHEN and CDR2 is SYDVKM. Trimming stripped 5 bases from V and 5 bases from J, with 13 bases between. The sequencing used peripheral blood, collected in a trial of Ad26.COV2.S vaccine versus placebo. The chain recombines TRBV28 with TRBJ1-5; a weak D match, TRBD1 (6 bases). This clonotype was sampled from a person between 18 and 65 years old who received the Ad26.COV2.S COVID-19 vaccine or a placebo. The CDR3 nucleotides read TGTGCCAGCAGTCAGGATACAGGGTATCAGCCCCAGCATTTT. This codes for CASSQDTGYQPQHF. The whole variable domain, remainder taken from reference TRBV28 and TRBJ1-5, is DVKVTQSSRYLVKRTGEKVFLECVQDMDHENMFWYRQDPGLGLRLIYFSYDVKMKEKGDIPEGYSVSREKKERFSLILESASTNQTSMYLCASSQDTGYQPQHFGDGTRLSIL.